The sequence of this TCR beta chain was determined in a study of T cell repertoires in cytomegalovirus infection. Losses at the gene ends were 10 bases for V and 3 bases for J; bases not matched to a gene: 3. The CDR3 spans 12 residues. The V gene's germline CDR1 is LNHDA and CDR2 SQIVND (reference sequence). MiXCR, applied by TCRdb to the reads, yields one record per CDR3 protein. This table holds approximately 500,000 distinct CDR3 sequences, about 17% found once. This clonotype occurred a few times. V gene TRBV19 combines with J gene TRBJ2-1, with 7 bases aligning to TRBD2. Sequencing used CD8+ T cells from PBMCs. This clonotype was sampled from a human donor in good health (CMV status not recorded). Some clones in this sample may be carry-over from other donors' samples. CDR3 sequence reads: CATRDYYNEQFF. CDR3 bases: TGTGCCACCCGGGACTACTACAATGAGCAGTTCTTC.